These 27 T cell receptor beta chains were sequenced from one sample in a study of blood T cell repertoires in COVID-19. Profiled with immunoSEQ multiplex PCR; TCRdb holds only in-frame clones, not every one. The sample contains 240,000 or so clones, more than 70% of which appear only once. The sequenced sample consisted of peripheral blood. The receptors were sampled from a woman in her thirties or forties who had recovered from COVID-19.

V gene TRBV5-1 combines with J gene TRBJ2-3; no definite D call. CDR3 length: 13 amino acids. The germline V and J ends were trimmed by 4 bases and 2 bases, with 8 bases remaining between them. Per germline, CDR1 SGHRS and CDR2 YFSETQ. The CDR3 reads CASSAGDTDTQYF. CDR3 nucleotides: TGCGCCAGCAGCGCCGGAGACACAGATACGCAGTATTTT.

The count of this clone is one. The rearrangement links TRBV7-9 to TRBJ1-5; D is uncertain. The ends were cut back, 1 base at V and 6 bases at J, with 13 bases in the middle. The CDR3 sequence is 15 residues long. Germline-derived CDR1 and CDR2 are SEHNR and FQNEAQ (reference sequence). This chain's CDR3 is CASSLDGGAIQPQHF. DNA for the CDR3: TGTGCCAGCAGCTTAGACGGCGGCGCAATTCAGCCCCAGCATTTT.

The V and J genes are TRBV19 and TRBJ1-4, with 9 bases aligning to TRBD1. The germline CDR1 and CDR2 sequences are LNHDA and SQIVND (reference sequence). CDR3 length: 16 residues. The trim removed 4 bases at V and 3 bases at J, leaving 6 bases unmatched. CDR3 region: CASSRGQGTSNEKLFF. The CDR3 coding sequence is TGTGCCAGTAGTAGGGGACAGGGAACTTCTAATGAAAAACTGTTTTTT.

The V and J genes are TRBV7-8 and TRBJ2-3; D is possibly TRBD2 (6 bases). Trimming shortened V by 7 bases and J by 5 bases, and 22 bases separated the two germline ends. The CDR3 loop spans 16 amino acids. From germline, CDR1 is SGHVS and CDR2 FQNEAQ. The CDR3 DNA reads as TGTGCCAGCACCTTGGGGGTTACGGGGAGGCTAGATACGCAGTATTTT. Translation: CASTLGVTGRLDTQYF. Full variable domain (missing parts from reference TRBV7-8 and TRBJ2-3): GAGVSQSPRYKVAKRGQDVALRCDPISGHVSLFWYQQALGQGPEFLTYFQNEAQLDKSGLPSDRFFAERPEGSVSTLKIQRTQQEDSAVYLCASTLGVTGRLDTQYFGPGTRLTVL.

The V gene is TRBV10-3, the J gene TRBJ2-3; 10 nucleotides match TRBD2. The CDR3 loop spans 13 amino acids. Germline CDR1 reads ENHRY; CDR2 reads SYGVKD. After removal of 10 bases from V and 6 bases from J, the junction contained 7 bases not matched to a gene. The CDR3 region has the DNA TGTGCCACTGAAGCGGGAGGGGGTGATACGCAGTATTTT. Protein product: CATEAGGGDTQYF.

The chain joins TRBV30 to TRBJ2-7, with 7 bases lining up with TRBD1. The CDR3 covers 12 residues. Germline V lookup: CDR1 GTSNPN, CDR2 SVGIG (reference sequence). The V segment lost 3 bases and the J segment 1 base; nucleotides outside the gene matches: 0. The CDR3: CAWRGQSYEQYF. The CDR3 coding sequence is TGTGCCTGGAGGGGACAGTCCTACGAGCAGTACTTC.

This sequence joins TRBV2 and TRBJ2-1; D possibly corresponds to TRBD2 (5 bases). Trimming removed 6 bases at V and 7 bases at J, with 16 bases between. The CDR3 runs 14 residues. Germline V gene sequence: CDR1 SNHLY, CDR2 FYNNEI. CDR3 sequence reads: CASSPGSPWNEQFF. As DNA, the CDR3 is TGTGCCAGCAGCCCGGGAAGTCCTTGGAATGAGCAGTTCTTC.

V gene TRBV30 combines with J gene TRBJ2-3, with 8 nucleotides matching TRBD2. This CDR3 comprises 12 residues. Germline assignment: CDR1 GTSNPN and CDR2 SVGIG (reference sequence). The J segment lost 9 bases and the V segment lost 3 bases, leaving 5 bases of the junction unmatched. The CDR3 DNA sequence: TGTGCCTGGAGAGCGGGGGCGGGGACGCAGTATTTT. It is translated as CAWRAGAGTQYF.

The V gene is TRBV4-2, the J gene TRBJ1-2; weak D call: TRBD1 (5 bases). Germline loops: CDR1 LGHNA, CDR2 YNFKEQ. The CDR3 extends over 14 amino acids. V was clipped by 0 bases and J by 7 bases, with 12 bases between them. CDR3: CASSQEAGPVGYTF. CDR3 DNA sequence: TGTGCCAGCAGCCAAGAGGCAGGGCCGGTTGGCTACACCTTC.

V is TRBV3-1 (or the pseudogene TRBV3-2) and J is TRBJ2-1, with D maybe TRBD2 (6 bases). Trimming pared 4 bases from V and 8 bases from J, leaving 21 bases between. The CDR3 is 16 residues long. Per germline, CDR1 LGHDT and CDR2 YNNKEL (reference sequence). CDR3 bases: TGTGCCAGCAGCCCCCGGGGTAGCGGTCCCGCGGATGAGCAGTTCTTC. Amino acid sequence: CASSPRGSGPADEQFF.

This chain connects TRBV6-5 to TRBJ2-1, with D tentatively TRBD1 (7 bases). The CDR3 totals 15 residues. Germline V CDR1 and CDR2: MNHEY, SVGAGI. V gave up 2 bases and J gave up 7 bases, with 15 bases separating them. The CDR3 DNA reads TGTGCCAGCAGTTACAGGCAGGGGGGCGGGAATGAGCAGTTCTTC. Translated, it gives CASSYRQGGGNEQFF.

The J gene is TRBJ2-7, the V gene TRBV7-9; 12 nucleotides line up with TRBD2. The J segment lost 0 bases and the V segment lost 5 bases, leaving 8 bases of the junction unmatched. This CDR3 comprises 17 residues. CDR1 is SEHNR, CDR2 FQNEAQ, per germline (reference sequence). Written as DNA, the CDR3 is TGTGCCAGCAGCCCCGCGGCTAGCGGGAGGGCCTCCTACGAGCAGTACTTC. Encoded protein: CASSPAASGRASYEQYF.

The sample holds one count of this clone. The V and J genes are TRBV6-2 or TRBV6-3 and TRBJ2-7; a weak D match, TRBD1 (7 bases). The CDR3 is 16 amino acids. The germline gives CDR1 MNHEY, CDR2 SVGEGT. Trimming took off 2 bases at V and 5 bases at J, with 19 bases between the two ends. CDR3 in amino acids: CASSYPRTGAGNEQYF. The CDR3 nucleotides are TGTGCCAGCAGTTACCCCCGGACAGGTGCGGGAAACGAGCAGTACTTC.

This clone has only a few counts. The J gene is TRBJ2-7, the V gene TRBV4-2, with no clear D. Between the trimmed V and J ends, which lost 1 base and 4 bases, there was a span of 8 bases. The CDR3 sequence is 13 residues long. The germline gives CDR1 LGHNA, CDR2 YNFKEQ. CDR3 in amino acids: CASSQGGPYEQYF. The CDR3 coding sequence is TGTGCCAGCAGCCAAGGAGGCCCTTACGAGCAGTACTTC.

The chain combines TRBV4-1 with TRBJ2-7; 8 bases align to TRBD2. V shed 4 bases, J shed 6 bases, and the junction held 11 bases outside the gene matches. This CDR3 is built from 15 residues. The germline V gene encodes CDR1 MGHRA and CDR2 YSYEKL. CDR3 in DNA: TGCGCCAGCAGCCCCGGCCCTAGCGGGCTGCTCGAGCAGTACGTC. Translating it yields CASSPGPSGLLEQYV.

The chain carries TRBV11-2 and TRBJ1-2; TRBD1 aligns across 10 bases. CDR3 size: 15 residues. Per the germline V gene, CDR1 is SGHAT and CDR2 is FQNNGV. After removal of 8 bases from V and 4 bases from J, the junction contained 10 bases not matched to a gene. The CDR3 loop is CASQPGDRGSYGYTF. The CDR3 DNA follows: TGTGCCAGCCAGCCCGGGGACAGGGGTTCCTATGGCTACACCTTC. Supplemented by reference TRBV11-2 and TRBJ1-2, the full variable domain reads EAGVAQSPRYKIIEKRQSVAFWCNPISGHATLYWYQQILGQGPKLLIQFQNNGVVDDSQLPKDRFSAERLKGVDSTLKIQPAKLEDSAVYLCASQPGDRGSYGYTFGSGTRLTVV.

The V and J genes are TRBV30 and TRBJ1-2, with 7 bases fitting TRBD1. The CDR3 runs to 15 residues. Germline CDR1 GTSNPN, CDR2 SVGIG (reference sequence). Germline trimming cut 0 bases from V and 3 bases from J; bases unmatched to any gene: 7. The DNA of the CDR3 is TGTGCCTGGAGTGTGGGGCAGGGGGTTTACTATGGCTACACCTTC. It is translated as CAWSVGQGVYYGYTF.

This chain links TRBV10-1 with TRBJ1-1; 8 positions match TRBD1. In germline, CDR1 is WNHNN, CDR2 SYGVQD (reference sequence). The CDR3 consists of 14 residues. The J segment lost 1 base and the V segment lost 6 bases, leaving 4 bases of the junction unmatched. The CDR3 nucleotides read TGCGCCAGCAGCCGAGACAGGGGGAACACTGAAGCTTTCTTT. Protein sequence: CASSRDRGNTEAFF.

V usage is TRBV6-2 or TRBV6-3 and J usage is TRBJ1-1; D not resolved. Between the trimmed V and J ends, which lost 2 bases and 4 bases, there was a span of 5 bases. Germline V gene data show CDR1 as MNHEY and CDR2 as SVGEGT. This CDR3 comprises 12 residues. Here the CDR3 DNA reads TGTGCCAGCAGTTACGGGCGCACTGAAGCTTTCTTT. It is translated as CASSYGRTEAFF.

V gene TRBV6-2 or TRBV6-3 combines with J gene TRBJ2-7; 16 bases fit TRBD2. CDR3 length: 20 amino acids. Germline CDR1 and CDR2: MNHEY and SVGEGT. With 4 bases clipped from V and 4 bases from J, the junction kept 16 bases outside the gene matches. CDR3 DNA sequence: TGTGCCAGCAGTTCTGCCCTGGGACTAGCGGGAGGGCCTAGGGCGTACGAGCAGTACTTC. Protein sequence: CASSSALGLAGGPRAYEQYF.

The chain employs TRBV9 and TRBJ1-1, with D uncertain. V was clipped by 4 bases and J by 4 bases, with 11 bases between them. CDR1 is SGDLS, CDR2 YYNGEE, per germline. CDR3 length equals 13 residues. For the CDR3, the DNA is TGTGCCAGCAGCTTAAGACTGGGCACTGAAGCTTTCTTT. It is translated as CASSLRLGTEAFF.

V usage is TRBV6-5 and J usage is TRBJ1-2; TRBD1 agrees at 7 bases. CDR3 length: 13 amino acids. The trim removed 6 bases at V and 4 bases at J, leaving 5 bases unmatched. Germline V CDR1 and CDR2: MNHEY, SVGAGI. The CDR3 coding sequence is TGTGCCAGCAGGACAGGGTCGATCTATGGCTACACCTTC. It is translated as CASRTGSIYGYTF.

The chain recombines TRBV29-1 with TRBJ1-5; 7 bases align to TRBD1. This CDR3 region has 14 residues. Germline V lookup: CDR1 SQVTM, CDR2 ANQGSEA. The junction had 5 bases not matched to a gene; V was cut back by 2 bases and J by 4 bases. CDR3 sequence reads: CSVEPGQLNQPQHF. In DNA form, the CDR3 reads TGCAGCGTTGAACCGGGACAGCTAAATCAGCCCCAGCATTTT. The whole variable domain, filled in from reference TRBV29-1 and TRBJ1-5, reads SAVISQKPSRDICQRGTSLTIQCQVDSQVTMMFWYRQQPGQSLTLIATANQGSEATYESGFVIDKFPISRPNLTFSTLTVSNMSPEDSSIYLCSVEPGQLNQPQHFGDGTRLSIL.

With regard to this clone: Other DNA sequences in the same sample also yield this CDR3. The V call is TRBV6-4, the J call TRBJ1-5; 8 nucleotides line up with TRBD1. Germline CDR1 is MRHNA and CDR2 is SNTAGT. With V trimmed by 5 bases and J by 2 bases, 2 bases remained unmatched. The CDR3 sequence is 14 residues long. The CDR3 DNA reads TGTGCCAGCAGTCCGACAGGGGGCAATCAGCCCCAGCATTTT. Protein sequence: CASSPTGGNQPQHF.

The chain recombines TRBV2 with TRBJ2-1, with no clear D. Germline V lookup: CDR1 SNHLY, CDR2 FYNNEI. The CDR3 is 13 amino acids. V lost 4 bases to trimming and J lost 4 bases, with 8 bases between them. CDR3 nucleotide sequence: TGTGCCAGCAGTGTTGGAGTGTACAATGAGCAGTTCTTC. Protein product: CASSVGVYNEQFF.

This clone turned up a few times. V usage is TRBV5-1 and J usage is TRBJ1-1; 10 bases agree with TRBD1. CDR1 and CDR2 (germline): SGHRS, YFSETQ. V lost 4 bases to trimming and J lost 0 bases; unmatched junction nucleotides: 3. The CDR3 extends over 15 amino acids. In DNA, the CDR3 is TGCGCCAGCAGCCCGGGACAGGGGTTGAACACTGAAGCTTTCTTT. This encodes CASSPGQGLNTEAFF. The full variable domain, completed using reference TRBV5-1 and TRBJ1-1, is KAGVTQTPRYLIKTRGQQVTLSCSPISGHRSVSWYQQTPGQGLQFLFEYFSETQRNKGNFPGRFSGRQFSNSRSEMNVSTLELGDSALYLCASSPGQGLNTEAFFGQGTRLTVV.

The chain uses TRBV30 and TRBJ1-2; unclear D gene. The CDR3 is 13 residues long. The germline gives CDR1 GTSNPN, CDR2 SVGIG (reference sequence). V dropped 4 bases and J dropped 4 bases, with 13 bases sitting between them. The CDR3 loop reads CAWNRGRVYGYTF. The CDR3 DNA sequence: TGTGCCTGGAACCGAGGGAGGGTCTATGGCTACACCTTC.